The TCR beta chain under discussion was sequenced for a study of CD8+CD57+ T cells in acquired aplastic anemia. In the study overall: Sorted CD4+ and CD8+ cells yielded 3 to 3.5 ug of DNA on average.

Before being chosen for sequencing, patients had shown CD8+CD57+ cell expansion by flow cytometry. None of the patients had been given any therapy when their blood was sampled. This clonotype was observed many times. Its antigen is unknown. General study findings and limits: Found in both controls and patients were approximately 31 CD8+ CDR3 sequences.

Genomic DNA provided the template from which TCR beta VDJ and CDR3 profiles were obtained. One entry per CDR3 protein results from TCRdb running MiXCR on the reads. The profile shows about 160,000 distinct CDR3 sequences, 45% to 50% of them singletons. The sequenced sample consisted of sorted CD4+, CD8+, or CD8+CD57+ T cells (not recorded which) from PBMCs. This receptor was identified in a human donor with aplastic anemia.

The CDR3 sequence is CASSEAAVNTGELFF. The CDR3 nucleotides read TGTGCCAGCAGTGAGGCGGCGGTGAACACCGGGGAGCTGTTTTTT. This chain links TRBV2 with TRBJ2-2; D is unresolved. Per germline, CDR1 SNHLY and CDR2 FYNNEI. V lost 3 bases to trimming and J lost 1 base, with 9 bases between them. This CDR3 has 15 amino acids. Full variable domain (remainder filled in from reference TRBV2 and TRBJ2-2): EPEVTQTPSHQVTQMGQEVILRCVPISNHLYFYWYRQILGQKVEFLVSFYNNEISEKSEIFDDQFSVERPDGSNFTLKIRSTKLEDSAMYFCASSEAAVNTGELFFGEGSRLTVL.